The subject of this entry is one T cell receptor beta chain. Authors' processing steps: Amplifying reference gene primers gave estimates of nucleated cell counts. Measured with immunoSEQ multiplex PCR; TCRdb has only the in-frame clones, and not every one. V, J and clone size derive from that table, while D and trimming were established from the DNA sequence. The sample records some 390,000 clones, approximately 89% being singletons. The CDR3 length is 15 residues. The germline V gene encodes CDR1 LGHNA and CDR2 YNFKEQ. With 5 bases clipped from V and 3 bases from J, the junction kept 7 bases outside the gene matches. This record belongs to a study of blood T cell repertoires in COVID-19. The wider study: Samples taken during acute and convalescent COVID-19 were collected in the United States, Italy and Spain.

Enrolment of Seattle patients took place during active infection, and they were followed longitudinally. The chain couples TRBV4-2 to TRBJ1-5, with 7 bases that match TRBD1. Sequenced sample: peripheral blood. The clonotype comes from a woman aged 40 to 55 with COVID-19, enrolled during active disease. CDR3 DNA: TGTGCCAGCAGCTCTCCGACAGGGTCCAATCAGCCCCAGCATTTT. Amino acid sequence: CASSSPTGSNQPQHF.